This T cell receptor beta chain was captured in a study of cytomegalovirus exposure and HLA in healthy donors. Study results and limitations: In a later analysis, more than 15,000 TCR beta sequences were associated with HLA alleles at 0.05 false discovery rate. Across HLA loci, a later analysis found differing TCR association rates, with DRB1 most and HLA-C fewest. Researchers reported that a few CMV-associated chains were confirmed in vitro as CMV antigen-specific. The authors later found most CMV-associated TCR beta chains appeared HLA-restricted.

A multiplex PCR was run with 60 Vbeta primers and 13 Jbeta primers. This table comes from immunoSEQ multiplex PCR, and its TCRdb copy is limited to in-frame clones, with some not included. This table has about 150,000 clones, around 68% appearing once. This clone was observed once. Its antigen is not identified. Source material: PBMCs. The receptor was derived from a man aged 25-45 years in good health and CMV-seronegative.

Here the CDR3 reads CAIRIEDRVDSPLHF. CDR3 nucleotides: TGTGCCATCAGGATAGAGGACAGGGTAGATTCACCCCTCCACTTT. The V call is TRBV10-3, the J call TRBJ1-6; 8 nucleotides agree with TRBD1. J gave up 8 bases and V 6 bases, and 9 bases lay outside the gene matches. The CDR3 contains 15 residues. Germline assignment: CDR1 ENHRY and CDR2 SYGVKD.